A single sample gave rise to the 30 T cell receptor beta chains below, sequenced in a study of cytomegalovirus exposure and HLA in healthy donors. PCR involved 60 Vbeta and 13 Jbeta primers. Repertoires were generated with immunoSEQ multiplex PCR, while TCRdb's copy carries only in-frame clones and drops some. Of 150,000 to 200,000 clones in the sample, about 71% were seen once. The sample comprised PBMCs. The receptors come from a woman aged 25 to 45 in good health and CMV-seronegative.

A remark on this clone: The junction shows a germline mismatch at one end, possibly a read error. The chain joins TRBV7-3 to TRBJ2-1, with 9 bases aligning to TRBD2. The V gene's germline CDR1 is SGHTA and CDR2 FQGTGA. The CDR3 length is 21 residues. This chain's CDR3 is CASSITLRSRIAGASWVEQFF. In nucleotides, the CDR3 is TGTGCCAGCAGCATAACCCTCCGTAGCAGGATAGCGGGAGCGTCATGGGTTGAGCAGTTCTTC.

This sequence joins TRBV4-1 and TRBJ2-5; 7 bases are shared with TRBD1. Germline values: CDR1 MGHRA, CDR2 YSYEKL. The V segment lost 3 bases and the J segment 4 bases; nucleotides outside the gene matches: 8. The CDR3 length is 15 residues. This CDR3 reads CASSQLTGWGETQYF. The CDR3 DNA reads TGCGCCAGCAGCCAGCTGACAGGGTGGGGAGAGACCCAGTACTTC.

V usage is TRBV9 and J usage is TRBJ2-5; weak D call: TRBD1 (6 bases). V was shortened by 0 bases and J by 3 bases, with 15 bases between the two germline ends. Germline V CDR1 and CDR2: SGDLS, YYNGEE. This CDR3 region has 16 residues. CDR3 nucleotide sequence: TGTGCCAGCAGCGTAGGGGCCAGGGGCCGAGAAGAGACCCAGTACTTC. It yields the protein CASSVGARGREETQYF.

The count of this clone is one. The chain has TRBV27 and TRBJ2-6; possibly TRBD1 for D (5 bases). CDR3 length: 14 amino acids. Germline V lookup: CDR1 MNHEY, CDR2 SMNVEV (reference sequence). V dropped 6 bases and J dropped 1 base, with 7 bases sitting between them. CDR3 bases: TGTGCCAGCAGACGACAGTCTGGGGCCAACGTCCTGACTTTC. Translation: CASRRQSGANVLTF.

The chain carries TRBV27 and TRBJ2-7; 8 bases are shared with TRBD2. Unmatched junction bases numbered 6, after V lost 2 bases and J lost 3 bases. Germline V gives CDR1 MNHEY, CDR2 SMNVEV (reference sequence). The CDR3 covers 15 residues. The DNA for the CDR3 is TGTGCCAGCAGTTTACAAACTAGCGGAGGCTACGAGCAGTACTTC. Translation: CASSLQTSGGYEQYF.

This CDR3 reads CASSSEGITGNTIYF. The CDR3 DNA is TGTGCCAGCAGCTCGGAGGGGATTACTGGAAACACCATATATTTT. This chain connects TRBV9 to TRBJ1-3; TRBD1 might be the D (5 bases). From germline, CDR1 is SGDLS and CDR2 YYNGEE. This CDR3 has 15 amino acids. Trimming shortened V by 4 bases and J by 2 bases, and 13 bases separated the two germline ends.

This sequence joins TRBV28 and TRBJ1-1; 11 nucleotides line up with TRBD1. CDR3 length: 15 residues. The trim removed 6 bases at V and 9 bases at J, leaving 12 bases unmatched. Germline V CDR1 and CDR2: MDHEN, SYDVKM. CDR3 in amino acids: CASSTPGQGVNQAFF. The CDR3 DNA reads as TGTGCCAGCAGCACACCGGGACAGGGGGTAAACCAAGCTTTCTTT. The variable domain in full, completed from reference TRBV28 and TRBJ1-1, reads DVKVTQSSRYLVKRTGEKVFLECVQDMDHENMFWYRQDPGLGLRLIYFSYDVKMKEKGDIPEGYSVSREKKERFSLILESASTNQTSMYLCASSTPGQGVNQAFFGQGTRLTVV.

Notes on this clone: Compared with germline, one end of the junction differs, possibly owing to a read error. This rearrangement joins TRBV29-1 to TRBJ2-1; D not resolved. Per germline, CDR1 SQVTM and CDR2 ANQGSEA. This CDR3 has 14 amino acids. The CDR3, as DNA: TGCAGCGTAGAAGATCGGAACGAGAGGTATGAGCAGTTCTTC. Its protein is CSVEDRNERYEQFF.

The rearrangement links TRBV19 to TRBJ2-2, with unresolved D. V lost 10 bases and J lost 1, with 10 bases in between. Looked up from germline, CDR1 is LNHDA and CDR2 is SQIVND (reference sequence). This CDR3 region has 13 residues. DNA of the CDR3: TGTGCCACCCCTCGACAGAACACCGGGGAGCTGTTTTTT. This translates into CATPRQNTGELFF.

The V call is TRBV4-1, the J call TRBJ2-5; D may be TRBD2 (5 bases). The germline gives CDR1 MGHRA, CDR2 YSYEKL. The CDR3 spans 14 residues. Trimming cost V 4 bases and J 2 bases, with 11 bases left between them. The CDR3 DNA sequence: TGCGCCAGCAGCCCCTCGGAGGCTCAAGAGACCCAGTACTTC. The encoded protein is CASSPSEAQETQYF.

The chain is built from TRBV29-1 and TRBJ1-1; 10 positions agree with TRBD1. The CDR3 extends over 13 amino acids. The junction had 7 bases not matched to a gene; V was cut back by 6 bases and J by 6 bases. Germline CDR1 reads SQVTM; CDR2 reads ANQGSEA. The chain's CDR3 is CSVSDRGGSEAFF. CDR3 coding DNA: TGCAGCGTGTCGGACAGGGGGGGGTCTGAAGCTTTCTTT.

The CDR3 nucleotides are TGTGCCAGCAGCTTAGGCGGTACAGGGGGACGGGAAAAACTGTTTTTT. Protein product: CASSLGGTGGREKLFF. The chain has TRBV7-9 and TRBJ1-4, with TRBD1 identical over 8 bases. V dropped 1 base and J dropped 8; count of bases not matched to a gene: 9. Germline CDR1 is SEHNR and CDR2 is FQNEAQ (reference sequence). The CDR3 contains 16 residues.

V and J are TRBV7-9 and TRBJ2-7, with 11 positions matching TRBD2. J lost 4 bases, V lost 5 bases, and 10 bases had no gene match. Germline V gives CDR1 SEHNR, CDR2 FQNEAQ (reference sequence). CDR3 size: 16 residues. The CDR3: CASSPPLAGGLYEQYF. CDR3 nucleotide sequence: TGTGCCAGCAGCCCCCCCCTAGCGGGAGGACTTTACGAGCAGTACTTC.

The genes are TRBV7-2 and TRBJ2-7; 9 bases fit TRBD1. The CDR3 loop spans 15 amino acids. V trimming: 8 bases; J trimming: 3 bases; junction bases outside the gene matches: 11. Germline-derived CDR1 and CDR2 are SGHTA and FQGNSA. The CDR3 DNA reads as TGTGCCAGCGGGGGGGGAGACAGGGGGTTCTACGAGCAGTACTTC. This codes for CASGGGDRGFYEQYF.

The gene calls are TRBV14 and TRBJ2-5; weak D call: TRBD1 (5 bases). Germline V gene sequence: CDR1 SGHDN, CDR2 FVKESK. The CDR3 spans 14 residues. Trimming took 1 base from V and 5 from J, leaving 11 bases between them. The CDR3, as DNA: TGTGCCAGCAGCCAAGGTCCAGGGTGGGAGACCCAGTACTTC. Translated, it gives CASSQGPGWETQYF.

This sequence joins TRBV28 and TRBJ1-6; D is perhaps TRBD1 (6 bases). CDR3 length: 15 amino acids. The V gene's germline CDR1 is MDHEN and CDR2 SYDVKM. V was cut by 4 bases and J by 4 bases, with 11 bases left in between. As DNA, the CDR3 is TGTGCCAGCAGTTCCTCGGACAGATATAATTCACCCCTCCACTTT. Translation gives CASSSSDRYNSPLHF. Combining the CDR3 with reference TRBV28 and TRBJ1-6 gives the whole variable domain DVKVTQSSRYLVKRTGEKVFLECVQDMDHENMFWYRQDPGLGLRLIYFSYDVKMKEKGDIPEGYSVSREKKERFSLILESASTNQTSMYLCASSSSDRYNSPLHFGNGTRLTVT.

CDR3 loop: CAIMSGDYQINEQFF. The CDR3 DNA reads as TGTGCCATCATGAGTGGGGACTACCAAATCAATGAGCAGTTCTTC. The chain recombines TRBV10-3 with TRBJ2-1; 7 bases agree with TRBD2. Unmatched junction bases numbered 12, after V lost 7 bases and J lost 6 bases. The CDR3 runs 15 residues. Germline V CDR1 and CDR2: ENHRY, SYGVKD.

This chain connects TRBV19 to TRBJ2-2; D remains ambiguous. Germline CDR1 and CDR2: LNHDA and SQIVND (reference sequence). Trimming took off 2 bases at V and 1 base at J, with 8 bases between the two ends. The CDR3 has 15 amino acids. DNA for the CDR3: TGTGCCAGTAGTATAATGGGCATGAACACCGGGGAGCTGTTTTTT. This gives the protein CASSIMGMNTGELFF.

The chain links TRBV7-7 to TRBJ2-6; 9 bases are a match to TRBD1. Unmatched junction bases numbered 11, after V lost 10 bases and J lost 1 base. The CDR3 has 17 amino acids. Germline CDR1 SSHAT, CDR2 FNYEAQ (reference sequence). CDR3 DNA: TGTGCCACCGGGACGGGACAGGGTAATTCTGGGGCCAACGTCCTGACTTTC. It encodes CATGTGQGNSGANVLTF.

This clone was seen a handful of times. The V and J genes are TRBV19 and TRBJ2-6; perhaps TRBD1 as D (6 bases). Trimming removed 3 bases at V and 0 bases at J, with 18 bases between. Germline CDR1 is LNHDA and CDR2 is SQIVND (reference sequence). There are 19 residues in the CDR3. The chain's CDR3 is CASSIISGTSVSGANVLTF. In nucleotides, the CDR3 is TGTGCCAGTAGTATCATCTCCGGGACATCAGTCTCTGGGGCCAACGTCCTGACTTTC.

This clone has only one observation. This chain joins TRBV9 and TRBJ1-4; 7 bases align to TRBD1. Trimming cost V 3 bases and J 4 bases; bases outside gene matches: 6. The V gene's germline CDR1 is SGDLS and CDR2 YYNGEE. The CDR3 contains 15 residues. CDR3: CASSAGGSGNEKLFF. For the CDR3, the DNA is TGTGCCAGCAGCGCAGGGGGGTCTGGTAATGAAAAACTGTTTTTT.

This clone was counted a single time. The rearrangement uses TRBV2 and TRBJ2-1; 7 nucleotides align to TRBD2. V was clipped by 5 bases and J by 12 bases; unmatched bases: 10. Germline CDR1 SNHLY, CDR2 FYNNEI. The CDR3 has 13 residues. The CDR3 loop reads CASSPMMGRVQFF. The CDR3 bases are TGTGCCAGCAGTCCAATGATGGGGAGGGTGCAGTTCTTC.

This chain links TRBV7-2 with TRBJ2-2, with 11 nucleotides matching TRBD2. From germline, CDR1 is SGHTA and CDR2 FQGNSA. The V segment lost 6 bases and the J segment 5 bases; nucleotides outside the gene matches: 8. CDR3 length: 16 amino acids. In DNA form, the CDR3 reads TGTGCCAGCAGGCCATCTAGCGGGAGGTTTACCGGGGAGCTGTTTTTT. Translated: CASRPSSGRFTGELFF. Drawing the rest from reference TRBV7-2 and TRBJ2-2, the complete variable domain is GAGVSQSPSNKVTEKGKDVELRCDPISGHTALYWYRQSLGQGLEFLIYFQGNSAPDKSGLPSDRFSAERTGGSVSTLTIQRTQQEDSAVYLCASRPSSGRFTGELFFGEGSRLTVL.

The CDR3 nucleotides read TGTGCCAGCAGCTTGTTAGGACAGGGCGGCGATGAGCAGTTCTTC. Residues: CASSLLGQGGDEQFF. V and J are TRBV5-6 and TRBJ2-1; TRBD1 matches at 8 bases. The ends lost 1 base at V and 8 bases at J; junction bases unmatched: 8. The CDR3 length is 15 residues. Germline V gene data show CDR1 as SGHDT and CDR2 as YYEEEE.

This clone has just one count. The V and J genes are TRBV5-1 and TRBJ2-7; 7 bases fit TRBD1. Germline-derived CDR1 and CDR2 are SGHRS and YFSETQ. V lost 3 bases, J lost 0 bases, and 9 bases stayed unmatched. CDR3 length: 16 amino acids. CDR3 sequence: CASSSGQHYFSYEQYF. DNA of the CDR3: TGCGCCAGCAGCTCGGGACAGCACTATTTCTCCTACGAGCAGTACTTC.

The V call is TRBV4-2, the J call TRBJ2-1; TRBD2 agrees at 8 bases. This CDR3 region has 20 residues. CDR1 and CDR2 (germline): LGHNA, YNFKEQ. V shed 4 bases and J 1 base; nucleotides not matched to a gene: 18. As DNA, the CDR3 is TGTGCCAGCAGCCCCCGAGGAGGGTTTAGCGGGAAAAGGTCCTACAATGAGCAGTTCTTC. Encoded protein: CASSPRGGFSGKRSYNEQFF.

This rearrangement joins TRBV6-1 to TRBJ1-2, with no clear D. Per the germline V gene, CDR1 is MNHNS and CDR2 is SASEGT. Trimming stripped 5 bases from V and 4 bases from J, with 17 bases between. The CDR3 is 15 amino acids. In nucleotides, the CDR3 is TGTGCCAGCAGTCCCAACTTCTTCATCCTCTATGGCTACACCTTC. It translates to CASSPNFFILYGYTF.

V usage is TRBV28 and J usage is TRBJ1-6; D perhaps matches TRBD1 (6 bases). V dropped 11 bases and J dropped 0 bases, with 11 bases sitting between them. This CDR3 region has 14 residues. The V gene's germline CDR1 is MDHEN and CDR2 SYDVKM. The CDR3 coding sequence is TGTGCCTCAGGGGAAAGCTCCTATAATTCACCCCTCCACTTT. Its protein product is CASGESSYNSPLHF.

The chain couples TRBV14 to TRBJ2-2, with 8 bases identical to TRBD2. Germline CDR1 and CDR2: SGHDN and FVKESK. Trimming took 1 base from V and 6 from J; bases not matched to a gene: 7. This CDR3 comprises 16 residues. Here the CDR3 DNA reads TGTGCCAGCAGCCAAGTCTTTGTAGCGGGACCCGGGGAGCTGTTTTTT. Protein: CASSQVFVAGPGELFF.

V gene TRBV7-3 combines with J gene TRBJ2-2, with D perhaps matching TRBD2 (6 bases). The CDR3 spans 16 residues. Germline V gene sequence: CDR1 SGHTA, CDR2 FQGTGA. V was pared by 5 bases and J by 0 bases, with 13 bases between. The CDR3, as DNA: TGTGCCAGCAGCCCACCCGGGGGTTCGAACACCGGGGAGCTGTTTTTT. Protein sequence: CASSPPGGSNTGELFF. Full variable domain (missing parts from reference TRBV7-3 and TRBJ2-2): GAGVSQTPSNKVTEKGKYVELRCDPISGHTALYWYRQSLGQGPEFLIYFQGTGAADDSGLPNDRFFAVRPEGSVSTLKIQRTERGDSAVYLCASSPPGGSNTGELFFGEGSRLTVL.